These T cell receptor beta chains were read from a single sample in a study of blood T cell repertoires in COVID-19. The method was immunoSEQ multiplex PCR; TCRdb's version includes in-frame clones alone and lacks a portion of them. Of under 200,000 clones in the sample, about 88% were seen once. The specimen was peripheral blood. Every receptor here comes from a man aged 18 to 35 with acute or convalescent COVID-19. Each CDR3 is given with its conserved first and last residue. The D gene is left open where the match is weak.

d_call	v_call	j_call	cdr3_aa	cdr3_nt
NA	TRBV10-3	TRBJ1-2	CAISADMNYGYTF	TGTGCCATCAGTGCAGATATGAACTATGGCTACACCTTC
TRBD1	TRBV7-8	TRBJ1-1	CASSGHRGTEAFF	TGTGCCAGCAGCGGCCACAGGGGGACTGAAGCTTTCTTT
TRBD2	TRBV2	TRBJ2-3	CASHPGPSGRTDTQYF	TGTGCCAGTCACCCCGGACCTAGCGGCCGCACAGATACGCAGTATTTT
TRBD1	TRBV20-1	TRBJ2-5	CSASRNRGLETQYF	TGCAGTGCTAGTAGAAACAGGGGGCTGGAGACCCAGTACTTC
TRBD2	TRBV9	TRBJ2-5	CASSERTSPWGETQYF	TGTGCCAGCAGCGAGAGGACTAGCCCCTGGGGGGAGACCCAGTACTTC
TRBD1	TRBV9	TRBJ1-2	CASSVAQGANYGYTF	TGTGCCAGCAGCGTAGCCCAGGGGGCGAACTATGGCTACACCTTC
TRBD1	TRBV11-2	TRBJ2-1	CASSPRDSLYNEQFF	TGTGCCAGCAGCCCCCGGGACAGTCTGTACAATGAGCAGTTCTTC
NA	TRBV6-5	TRBJ2-7	CASSFQRNSYEQYF	TGTGCCAGCAGTTTCCAGCGTAACTCCTACGAGCAGTACTTC
NA	TRBV12-3/TRBV12-4	TRBJ1-5	CASSRVQGQPQHF	TGTGCCAGCAGTCGAGTCCAGGGTCAGCCCCAGCATTTT
NA	TRBV24-1	TRBJ2-2	CATTSAGPRNTGELFF	TGTGCCACCACTTCGGCGGGGCCCAGAAACACCGGGGAGCTGTTTTTT